These 21 T cell receptor beta chains were sequenced from one sample in a study of PD-1 blockade in mismatch repair-deficient tumors. Using immunoSEQ multiplex PCR, the repertoire was profiled, and TCRdb retains in-frame clones only, with some absent. Of around 23,000 clones detected, around 80% appear once; the ten largest clones hold 20%. The sequenced sample was peripheral blood, obtained 12 weeks after starting pembrolizumab. The source is an adult with mismatch repair-deficient cancer.

CDR3: CASSQEKAGPYEQYF. The CDR3 nucleotides read TGCGCCAGCAGCCAAGAGAAGGCGGGTCCCTACGAGCAGTACTTC. The rearrangement links TRBV4-3 to TRBJ2-5; D possibly corresponds to TRBD2 (5 bases). The end of the DNA is better explained by TRBJ2-7, so the J call may be wrong. The CDR3 has 15 amino acids. Germline V CDR1 and CDR2: LGHNA, YSLEER.

This clone was recorded only once. This chain joins TRBV4-2 and TRBJ2-7, with D maybe TRBD2 (5 bases). The CDR3 loop spans 15 amino acids. Germline V gene data show CDR1 as LGHNA and CDR2 as YNFKEQ. V lost 1 base and J 4 bases, leaving 14 bases between the germline ends. In DNA, the CDR3 is TGTGCCAGCAGCCAAGTCGAGGGCGAGACTTACGAGCAGTACTTC. This translates into CASSQVEGETYEQYF.

V is TRBV9 and J is TRBJ2-1; D is unclear. CDR3 length: 14 residues. Trimming pared 0 bases from V and 8 bases from J, leaving 12 bases between. From germline, CDR1 is SGDLS and CDR2 YYNGEE. CDR3 amino acids: CASSVARLNDEQFF. The DNA of the CDR3 is TGTGCCAGCAGCGTAGCGCGACTCAACGATGAGCAGTTCTTC.

The chain employs TRBV29-1 and TRBJ2-1, with TRBD2 matching over 7 bases. V shed 4 bases and J 3 bases; nucleotides not matched to a gene: 9. The CDR3 runs to 15 residues. Germline assignment: CDR1 SQVTM and CDR2 ANQGSEA. The CDR3 reads CSVGTWGGDYNEQFF. As DNA, the CDR3 is TGCAGCGTTGGGACCTGGGGGGGGGACTACAATGAGCAGTTCTTC.

This clone was seen a single time. CDR3 loop: CASSPWLAGPDTYNEQFF. The DNA for the CDR3 is TGTGCCAGCTCACCCTGGCTAGCGGGGCCCGATACCTACAATGAGCAGTTCTTC. This chain connects TRBV18 to TRBJ2-1; 9 bases map to TRBD2. The ends lost 3 bases at V and 2 bases at J; junction bases unmatched: 11. The CDR3 contains 18 residues. Germline CDR1 and CDR2: KGHSH and LQKENI.

J is TRBJ2-7 and V is TRBV30, with 8 bases lining up with TRBD2. Germline lookup yields CDR1 GTSNPN and CDR2 SVGIG (reference sequence). Losses at the gene ends were 3 bases for V and 0 bases for J; bases not matched to a gene: 7. CDR3 length equals 15 residues. CDR3 sequence: CAWRGSGSSSYEQYF. The DNA of the CDR3 is TGTGCCTGGAGGGGGAGCGGGAGCAGCTCCTACGAGCAGTACTTC.

This chain links TRBV7-9 with TRBJ2-3, with D unresolved. This CDR3 has 16 residues. Trimming shortened V by 4 bases and J by 5 bases, and 19 bases separated the two germline ends. Germline values: CDR1 SEHNR, CDR2 FQNEAQ (reference sequence). In nucleotides, the CDR3 is TGTGCCAGCAGCTATGGTGGGGTTCCAAAAAGAGATACGCAGTATTTT. It specifies CASSYGGVPKRDTQYF.

This chain connects TRBV11-2 to TRBJ1-3; 9 bases agree with TRBD1. The CDR3 consists of 17 residues. CDR1 and CDR2 from the germline V gene are SGHAT and FQNNGV. Trimming removed 4 bases from V and 0 bases from J; junction bases left unmatched: 7. CDR3 region: CASSSQRTGDSGNTIYF. The CDR3 DNA reads as TGTGCCAGCAGCTCCCAAAGGACAGGGGACTCTGGAAACACCATATATTTT.

The rearrangement uses TRBV30 and TRBJ2-1; TRBD2 might be the D (5 bases). The CDR3 totals 15 residues. Germline V CDR1 and CDR2: GTSNPN, SVGIG (reference sequence). Trimming stripped 0 bases from V and 0 bases from J, with 9 bases between. As DNA, the CDR3 is TGTGCCTGGAGTGTGGACTGGAGCTCCTACAATGAGCAGTTCTTC. It is translated as CAWSVDWSSYNEQFF.

This chain uses TRBV19 with TRBJ2-2, with 10 bases lining up with TRBD2. After removal of 0 bases from V and 9 bases from J, the junction contained 4 bases not matched to a gene. The CDR3 loop spans 15 amino acids. Germline CDR1 reads LNHDA; CDR2 reads SQIVND (reference sequence). CDR3 coding DNA: TGTGCCAGTAGTATAGACACTAGCGGGGACCGGGAGCTGTTTTTT. It is translated as CASSIDTSGDRELFF.

This clone turned up a few times. The chain has TRBV6-1 and TRBJ2-7; TRBD1 might be the D (6 bases). The CDR3 length is 13 residues. The germline V and J ends were trimmed by 4 bases and 2 bases, with 9 bases remaining between them. CDR1 and CDR2 from the germline V gene are MNHNS and SASEGT. CDR3 bases: TGTGCCAGCAGTGCAGGGGCCCCCTACGAGCAGTACTTC. Protein: CASSAGAPYEQYF.

V and J are TRBV29-1 and TRBJ2-5; possible D gene TRBD1, 6 bases. CDR3 size: 11 residues. The germline V gene has CDR1 SQVTM and CDR2 ANQGSEA. Trimming removed 6 bases from V and 7 bases from J, with 12 bases in between. CDR3 amino acids: CSVTGKGTQYF. CDR3 nucleotide sequence: TGCAGCGTGACAGGAAAAGGGACCCAGTACTTC.

J is TRBJ2-1 and V is TRBV4-1, with 7 bases identical to TRBD2. Per the germline V gene, CDR1 is MGHRA and CDR2 is YSYEKL. V was clipped by 5 bases and J by 10 bases; unmatched bases: 5. This CDR3 has 12 residues. The CDR3 loop is CASSRLAGEQFF. The DNA for the CDR3 is TGCGCCAGCAGCAGACTAGCAGGCGAGCAGTTCTTC.

This clone was detected a few times. V and J are TRBV6-6 and TRBJ1-5; the match to TRBD1 covers 8 bases. Germline trimming cut 6 bases from V and 8 bases from J; bases unmatched to any gene: 6. The CDR3 consists of 13 residues. Per germline, CDR1 MNHNY and CDR2 SVGAGI (reference sequence). Written as DNA, the CDR3 is TGTGCCAGCAGCTCAGGGGGCCAGGAGCCCCAGCATTTT. Protein sequence: CASSSGGQEPQHF.

The chain links TRBV28 to TRBJ2-3; 9 nucleotides align to TRBD2. Germline-derived CDR1 and CDR2 are MDHEN and SYDVKM. CDR3 size: 16 residues. The V gene end was trimmed by 3 bases and the J gene end by 0 bases; junction bases not matched to a gene: 4. The CDR3 DNA reads TGTGCCAGCAGTTTGTTAGCGGGAGCCAGCACAGATACGCAGTATTTT. Translating gives CASSLLAGASTDTQYF.

The chain carries TRBV29-1 and TRBJ2-2; TRBD1 matches 9 bases. The CDR3 loop spans 13 amino acids. Germline V CDR1 and CDR2: SQVTM, ANQGSEA. V shed 7 bases, J shed 7 bases, and the junction held 7 bases outside the gene matches. CDR3 in DNA: TGCAGCGCTAGGACAGGGGCGGGCGGGGAGCTGTTTTTT. It translates to CSARTGAGGELFF.

The rearrangement links TRBV9 to TRBJ2-3; 9 nucleotides match TRBD1. Germline V gene sequence: CDR1 SGDLS, CDR2 YYNGEE. CDR3 size: 18 residues. After removal of 0 bases from V and 0 bases from J, the junction contained 8 bases not matched to a gene. CDR3 protein: CASSVAFGTGTSTDTQYF. CDR3 DNA sequence: TGTGCCAGCAGCGTAGCTTTTGGGACAGGGACTAGCACAGATACGCAGTATTTT. Together with reference TRBV9 and TRBJ2-3, the CDR3 gives the full variable domain: DSGVTQTPKHLITATGQRVTLRCSPRSGDLSVYWYQQSLDQGLQFLIQYYNGEERAKGNILERFSAQQFPDLHSELNLSSLELGDSALYFCASSVAFGTGTSTDTQYFGPGTRLTVL.

This sequence joins TRBV29-1 and TRBJ2-2; 9 bases line up with TRBD1. Germline trimming cut 7 bases from V and 7 bases from J; bases unmatched to any gene: 7. Germline CDR1 SQVTM, CDR2 ANQGSEA. The CDR3 is made up of 13 amino acids. The CDR3, as DNA: TGCAGCGCGGGTAGACAGGGGGTCGGGGAGCTGTTTTTT. This encodes CSAGRQGVGELFF.

With respect to this clone: Other DNA sequences in the same sample also yield this CDR3. The V call is TRBV9, the J call TRBJ1-4; no reliable D call. Trimming pared 3 bases from V and 0 bases from J, leaving 6 bases between. CDR1 and CDR2 (germline): SGDLS, YYNGEE. This CDR3 region has 14 residues. DNA for the CDR3: TGTGCCAGCAGCGACGACGCAACTAATGAAAAACTGTTTTTT. This codes for CASSDDATNEKLFF.

V is TRBV2 and J is TRBJ2-2; D ambiguous. Germline V gene lookup returns CDR1 SNHLY and CDR2 FYNNEI. The length of the CDR3 is 14 residues. V was pared by 3 bases and J by 8 bases, with 13 bases between. The CDR3 DNA is TGTGCCAGCAGTGATCGGGCGCTAGTAGGGGAGCTGTTTTTT. Protein product: CASSDRALVGELFF. Full variable domain (outside the CDR3, taken from reference TRBV2 and TRBJ2-2): EPEVTQTPSHQVTQMGQEVILRCVPISNHLYFYWYRQILGQKVEFLVSFYNNEISEKSEIFDDQFSVERPDGSNFTLKIRSTKLEDSAMYFCASSDRALVGELFFGEGSRLTVL.

The rearrangement joins TRBV19 to TRBJ1-3, with 11 positions matching TRBD1. Germline V gene lookup returns CDR1 LNHDA and CDR2 SQIVND (reference sequence). V was clipped by 7 bases and J by 2 bases; unmatched bases: 4. This CDR3 is 15 amino acids long. The CDR3 DNA reads as TGTGCCAGTACCACGGACAGGGGGCCTGGAAACACCATATATTTT. The encoded protein is CASTTDRGPGNTIYF.